This T cell receptor beta chain was found in a study of shared clonotypes between healthy human individuals. A note on this clone: At the DNA level, this CDR3 is encoded by other sequences in the same sample as well.

Germline V lookup: CDR1 SGHRS, CDR2 YFSETQ. The V and J ends lost 4 bases and 0 bases respectively, with 9 bases between them. CDR3 size: 14 residues. Some clones are missing from TCRdb's copy, which holds only in-frame ones; the method was immunoSEQ multiplex PCR. The sample has approximately 2,000,000 clones, just under 95% seen once. The receptor was isolated from a man between 18 and 35 years old in good health. Some clones in this sample may be carry-over from other donors' samples. The chain combines TRBV5-1 with TRBJ2-3; D gene unclear. The material sequenced was naive CD4+ T cells from PBMCs. Described subset: CD45RA+ positively selected. This chain's CDR3 is CASSPSLSTDTQYF. In DNA, the CDR3 is TGCGCCAGCAGCCCATCCCTTAGCACAGATACGCAGTATTTT. The whole variable domain, filled in from reference TRBV5-1 and TRBJ2-3, reads KAGVTQTPRYLIKTRGQQVTLSCSPISGHRSVSWYQQTPGQGLQFLFEYFSETQRNKGNFPGRFSGRQFSNSRSEMNVSTLELGDSALYLCASSPSLSTDTQYFGPGTRLTVL.